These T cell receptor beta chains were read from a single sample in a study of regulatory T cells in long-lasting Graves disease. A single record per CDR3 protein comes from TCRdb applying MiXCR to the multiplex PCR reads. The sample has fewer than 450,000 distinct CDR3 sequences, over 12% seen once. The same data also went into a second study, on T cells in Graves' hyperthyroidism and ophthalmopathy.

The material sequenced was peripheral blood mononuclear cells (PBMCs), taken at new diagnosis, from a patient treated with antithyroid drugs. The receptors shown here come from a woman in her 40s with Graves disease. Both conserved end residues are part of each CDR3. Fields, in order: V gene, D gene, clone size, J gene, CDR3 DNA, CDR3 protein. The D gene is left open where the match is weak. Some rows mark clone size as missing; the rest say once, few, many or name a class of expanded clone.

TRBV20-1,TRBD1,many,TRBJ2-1,TGCAGTGCTAAAACCCGGGACAGGTACAATGAGCAGTTCTTC,CSAKTRDRYNEQFF
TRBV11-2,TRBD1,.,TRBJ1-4,TGTGCCAGCAGCAAGAGGCCCACAGGGGGGAATCTTGAAAAACTGTTTTTT,CASSKRPTGGNLEKLFF
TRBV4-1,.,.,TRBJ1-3,TGCGCCAGCAGCCAAGACACTTTCAGGCGGGGAAACACCATATATTTT,CASSQDTFRRGNTIYF
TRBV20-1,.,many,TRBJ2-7,TGCAGTGCTAGAGATCTGACCGTACAGTACTTC,CSARDLTVQYF
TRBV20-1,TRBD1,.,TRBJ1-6,TGCAGTGCTAGAGATCTGCGGACAGGGGGCCCCGAGGCATCACCCCTCCACTTT,CSARDLRTGGPEASPLHF
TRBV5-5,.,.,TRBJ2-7,TGTGCCAGCAGCTTGGCGGGACAAAACTACGAGCAGTACTTC,CASSLAGQNYEQYF
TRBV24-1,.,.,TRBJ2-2,TGTGCCACCGCCCAGTTTACCGGGGAGCTGTTTTTT,CATAQFTGELFF
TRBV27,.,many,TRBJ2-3,TGTGCCAGCAGTCCTTTTCGGGAGTTAGGAAATACGCAGTATTTT,CASSPFRELGNTQYF
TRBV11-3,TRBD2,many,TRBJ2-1,TGTGCCAGCAGTTCAAGACTAGCGGGAGGCGGCAATGAGCAGTTCTTC,CASSSRLAGGGNEQFF
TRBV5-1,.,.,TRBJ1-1,TGCGCCAGCGGCTTGGAGGGGGAGAACACTGAAGCTTTCTTT,CASGLEGENTEAFF
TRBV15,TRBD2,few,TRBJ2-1,TGTGCCACCAGCAGAGATCTAGCGGGAGGGCGGGATGAGCAGTTCTTC,CATSRDLAGGRDEQFF
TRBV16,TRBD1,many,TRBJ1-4,TGTGCCAGCAGAAGACAGGGAACCACAACTAATGAAAAACTGTTTTTT,CASRRQGTTTNEKLFF
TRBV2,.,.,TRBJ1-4,TGTGCCAGCAGGGAAACAAGAGGGACTAGAGGGTTTTTT,CASRETRGTRGFF
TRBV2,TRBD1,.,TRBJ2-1,TGTGCCAGAGATAAGGACAGGGGGAATCAGTTCTTC,CARDKDRGNQFF
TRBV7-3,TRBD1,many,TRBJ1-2,TGTGCCAGCAGCCAAGGGACAGGGGGTGGCTACACCTTC,CASSQGTGGGYTF
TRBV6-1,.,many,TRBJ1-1,TGTGCCAGCAGTCCCAGCCTCGGGTTAAACGCTTTCTTT,CASSPSLGLNAFF
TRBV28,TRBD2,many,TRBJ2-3,TGTGCCAGCAGTTTACCCGAACTAGCGTTAGATACGCAGTATTTT,CASSLPELALDTQYF
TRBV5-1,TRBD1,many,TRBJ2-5,TGCGCCAGCAGACAAACCGGGACAGGGGAGACCCAGTACTTC,CASRQTGTGETQYF
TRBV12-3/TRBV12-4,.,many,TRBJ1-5,TGTGCCAGCAGCATCGACTTTGAGGGTAATCAGCCCCAGCATTTT,CASSIDFEGNQPQHF
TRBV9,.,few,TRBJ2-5,TGTGCCAGCAGCCCGGGGGCGCTGCAAGAGACCCAGTACTTC,CASSPGALQETQYF
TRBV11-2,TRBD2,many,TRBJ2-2,TGTGCCAGCAGCGCCGGGACTAGTTCCGGGGAGCTGTTTTTT,CASSAGTSSGELFF
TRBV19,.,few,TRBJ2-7,TGTGCCAGTAGTATCAACCTAAACTCCTACGAGCAGTACTTC,CASSINLNSYEQYF
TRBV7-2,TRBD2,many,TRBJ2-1,TGTGCCAGCAGCATTAGCGGGAGGGCCTTTGATGAGCAGTTCTTC,CASSISGRAFDEQFF
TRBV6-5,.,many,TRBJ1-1,TGTGCCAGCAGTTACTCAAGGGTTGTGAACACTGAAGCTTTCTTT,CASSYSRVVNTEAFF
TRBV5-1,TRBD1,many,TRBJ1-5,TGCGCCAGCAGCTTGGGGACAGGTGGACATCAGCCCCAGCATTTT,CASSLGTGGHQPQHF
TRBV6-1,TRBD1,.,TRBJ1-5,TGTGCCAGCAGCCGGGACAGGTGGGGGGATCAGCCCCAGCATTTT,CASSRDRWGDQPQHF
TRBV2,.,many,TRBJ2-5,TGTGCCAGCAGTCCCGTAGTTGCGGGAGAGACCCAGTACTTC,CASSPVVAGETQYF
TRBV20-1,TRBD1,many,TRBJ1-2,TGCAGTGCTCCGGACAGGGCCTATGGCTACACCTTC,CSAPDRAYGYTF
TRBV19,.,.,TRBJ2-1,TGTGCCAGTAGTACAGGACAGAAGCGATTTTCCAATGAGCAGTTCTTC,CASSTGQKRFSNEQFF
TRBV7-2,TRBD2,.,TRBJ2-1,TGTGCCAGCAGCGGCGGGACTAGCGGCAGTAGCTCCTACAATGAGCAGTTCTTC,CASSGGTSGSSSYNEQFF
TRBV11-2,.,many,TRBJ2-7,TGTGCCAGCAGCGTTAACTGGAACTCCTACGAGCAGTACTTC,CASSVNWNSYEQYF
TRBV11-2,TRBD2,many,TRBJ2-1,TGTGCCAGCAGCCCACGGAGCGGGAGGCCCCCCTACAATGAGCAGTTCTTC,CASSPRSGRPPYNEQFF
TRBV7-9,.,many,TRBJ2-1,TGTGCCAGCAGCTTAGAATCGGCCAATGAGCAGTTCTTC,CASSLESANEQFF